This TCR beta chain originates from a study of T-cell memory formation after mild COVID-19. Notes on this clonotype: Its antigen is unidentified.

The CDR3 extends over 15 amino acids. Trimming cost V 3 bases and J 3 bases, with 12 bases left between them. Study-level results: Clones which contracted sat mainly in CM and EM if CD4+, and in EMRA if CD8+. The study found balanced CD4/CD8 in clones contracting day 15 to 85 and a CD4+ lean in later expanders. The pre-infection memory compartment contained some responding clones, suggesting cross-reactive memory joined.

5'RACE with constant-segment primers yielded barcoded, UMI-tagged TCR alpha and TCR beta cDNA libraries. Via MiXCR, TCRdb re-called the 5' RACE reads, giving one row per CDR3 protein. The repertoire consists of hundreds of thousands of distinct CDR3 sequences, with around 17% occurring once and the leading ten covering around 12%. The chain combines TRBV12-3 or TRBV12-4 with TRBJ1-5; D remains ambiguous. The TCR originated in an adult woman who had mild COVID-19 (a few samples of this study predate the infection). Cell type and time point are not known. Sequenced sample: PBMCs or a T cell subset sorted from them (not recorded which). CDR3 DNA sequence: TGTGCCAGCAGTTTGTCGAGGGTTTACAATCAGCCCCAGCATTTT. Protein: CASSLSRVYNQPQHF.